One and the same sample provided the 7 T cell receptor beta chains below, sequenced in a study of tumor-infiltrating lymphocytes in primary liver carcinoma. The researchers produced TCR beta cDNA from 400 to 650 ng total RNA with a constant-region primer. ARM-PCR, slightly modified, supplied the TCR beta libraries through three nested multiplex PCR rounds. The first two PCR rounds used TRBV1-TRBV30 primers with a Cbeta primer, 10 cycles each. TCRdb reprocessed the multiplex PCR reads with MiXCR, giving one entry per CDR3 protein. The sample lists about 190,000 distinct CDR3 sequences, around 85% occurring once. Scientists recovered RNA and DNA together from about 20-30 mg of unsorted bulk tissue. Sequencing used tumor tissue from primary liver carcinoma. These receptors came from a man in his forties with primary liver carcinoma and hepatitis B virus infection.

The chain's CDR3 is CASNTGTRVDAGELFF. In nucleotides, the CDR3 is TGTGCCAGCAACACCGGGACAAGGGTGGACGCCGGGGAGCTGTTTTTT. The chain recombines TRBV6-6 with TRBJ2-2; TRBD1 might be the D (6 bases). The V gene lost 7 bases and the J gene lost 6 bases, with 21 bases spanning the gap. The CDR3 extends over 16 amino acids. Per the germline V gene, CDR1 is MNHNY and CDR2 is SVGAGI (reference sequence).

This clonotype was counted many times. This chain uses TRBV5-4 with TRBJ2-1; the match to TRBD2 covers 10 bases. CDR1 is SGHNT, CDR2 YYREEE, per germline (reference sequence). The CDR3 sequence is 16 residues long. V was pared by 4 bases and J by 0 bases, with 4 bases of the junction left unmatched. The CDR3 coding sequence is TGTGCCAGCAGCGGACTAGCGGCAAGCTCCTACAATGAGCAGTTCTTC. Residues: CASSGLAASSYNEQFF.

In nucleotides, the CDR3 is TGTGCCAGTAGTATACAGGCAGGGGGAAGAGAAAAACTGTTTTTT. This translates into CASSIQAGGREKLFF. The V and J genes are TRBV19 and TRBJ1-4, with 7 bases aligning to TRBD1. The CDR3 loop spans 15 amino acids. The V segment lost 2 bases and the J segment 8 bases; nucleotides outside the gene matches: 8. Germline loops: CDR1 LNHDA, CDR2 SQIVND (reference sequence).

CDR3 sequence reads: CSVGQGLVNTEAFF. CDR3 sequence (DNA): TGCAGCGTAGGACAGGGGTTGGTGAACACTGAAGCTTTCTTT. The chain employs TRBV29-1 and TRBJ1-1, with 9 positions matching TRBD1. Per germline, CDR1 SQVTM and CDR2 ANQGSEA. The CDR3 length is 14 residues. V dropped 6 bases and J dropped 0; count of bases not matched to a gene: 5.

This clonotype was recorded once. An end of the junction does not agree with germline; a read error may underlie this. The CDR3 sequence: CSVVMIEGEKLFF. The CDR3 region has the DNA TGCAGCGTTGTGATGATAGAGGGGGAAAAACTATTCTTT. The V call is TRBV29-1, the J call TRBJ1-4, with a weak D call TRBD1 (6 bases). CDR1 and CDR2 from the germline V gene are SQVTM and ANQGSEA. This CDR3 has 13 amino acids.

On this clonotype: One end of the junction fails to match germline, which may point to a read error. The gene calls are TRBV5-6 and TRBJ2-1, with D possibly matching TRBD2 (7 bases). Per germline, CDR1 SGHDT and CDR2 YYEEEE. The CDR3 loop spans 16 amino acids. Here the CDR3 DNA reads TGTGCCATCAGCTTGGTTGCGGGAGCTGGGGGCATTGAGCAGTTCTTC. It is translated as CAISLVAGAGGIEQFF.

This clonotype was counted a few times. With a much larger clone just one base away, this may be a read error. The chain is built from TRBV6-5 and TRBJ2-5; 11 nucleotides align to TRBD2. CDR1 MNHEY and CDR2 SVGAGI come from the germline V gene. CDR3 length: 17 amino acids. Germline trimming cut 6 bases from V and 2 bases from J; bases unmatched to any gene: 11. CDR3 sequence (DNA): TGTGCCAGCAGCGCGGACACTAGCGGGGGAGTTCAAGAGACCCAGTACTTC. This codes for CASSADTSGGVQETQYF.